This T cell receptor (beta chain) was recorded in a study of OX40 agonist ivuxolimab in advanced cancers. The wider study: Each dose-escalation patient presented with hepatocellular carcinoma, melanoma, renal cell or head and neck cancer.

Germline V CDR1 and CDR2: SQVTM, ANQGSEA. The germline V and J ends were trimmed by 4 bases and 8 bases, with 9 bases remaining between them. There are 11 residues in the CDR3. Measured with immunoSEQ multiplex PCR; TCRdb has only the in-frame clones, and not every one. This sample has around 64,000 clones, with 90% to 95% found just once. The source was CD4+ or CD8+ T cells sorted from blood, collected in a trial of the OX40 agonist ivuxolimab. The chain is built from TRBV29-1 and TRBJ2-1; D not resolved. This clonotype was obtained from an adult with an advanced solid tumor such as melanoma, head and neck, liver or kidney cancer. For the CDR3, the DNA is TGCAGCGTTGCCGATACGGATGAGCAGTTCTTC. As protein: CSVADTDEQFF.